This T cell receptor (beta chain) was sequenced during a study of beta chain features in type 1 diabetes. Study details: There was similarity between patients and healthy donors in age, gender and cell yields. The examined sorted cells totaled under 120 million across samples. Findings and limits, study-wide: A pattern of fewer insertions and more deletions at VDJ junctions was seen in type 1 diabetes patients. Among all four CD4+ subsets, Type 1 diabetes patients had TCRB CDR3s that were moderately but significantly shorter. Any PCR bias toward short templates would affect both groups alike.

Expressed TCRB transcripts were sequenced because the isolated RNA had all been reverse transcribed beforehand. The protocol was immunoSEQ multiplex PCR, while the TCRdb copy is restricted to in-frame clones and leaves out a portion. The sample records about 270,000 clones, approximately 15% being singletons. As regards this clone: Its antigen is undetermined.

Germline CDR1 reads LNHNV; CDR2 reads YYDKDF (reference sequence). This CDR3 is 15 amino acids long. The V end was cut by 5 bases, the J end by 2 bases, with 16 bases between. Sequencing was carried out using naive CD4+ T cells from blood. The chain carries TRBV15 and TRBJ2-7, with D perhaps matching TRBD2 (6 bases). This clonotype was sampled from a man aged 30 to 45 with type 1 diabetes. The CDR3 is CATSPDPGGAYEQYF. For the CDR3, the DNA is TGTGCCACCAGCCCCGACCCAGGAGGGGCCTACGAGCAGTACTTC.